Listed below are T cell receptor beta chains from one sample, sequenced in a study of blood T cell repertoires in COVID-19. Here immunoSEQ multiplex PCR was the method, and the copy in TCRdb shows in-frame clones only, minus some. Found here are roughly 330,000 clones, about 90% of them singletons; the top ten hold roughly 5.3%. Source material: PBMCs or T cells enriched from blood (not recorded which). The receptors derive from a woman between 25 and 40 years old who had recovered from COVID-19. Both conserved end residues are part of each CDR3. The D gene is left open where the match is weak. A row's size may be missing; if present it is once, few, many or a size class.

TRBJ1-2	17	TRBD1	TRBV6-6	-	TGTGCCAGCAGTCTCGGGACAGGGGGAATTACGACCTATGGCTACACCTTC	CASSLGTGGITTYGYTF
TRBJ2-2	16	TRBD1	TRBV7-9	-	TGTGCCAGCAGCCCGATAACCGGGACAGGGTTCGGGGAGCTGTTTTTT	CASSPITGTGFGELFF
TRBJ1-2	15	-	TRBV7-2	-	TGTGCCAGCAGCTTAATGTCAGATGCTAACTATGGCTACACCTTC	CASSLMSDANYGYTF
TRBJ2-3	16	-	TRBV7-2	-	TGTGCCAGCAGCTTTAGGGGCGCCATCAGCACAGATACGCAGTATTTT	CASSFRGAISTDTQYF
TRBJ1-5	16	TRBD1	TRBV7-8	few	TGTGCCAGCAGCCTAGCCGGACAGGGAGGGGATCAGCCCCAGCATTTT	CASSLAGQGGDQPQHF
TRBJ1-1	15	TRBD1	TRBV7-8	-	TGTGCCAGCAGCACTTGGACAGGGTGGGACTTGGAAGCTTTCTTT	CASSTWTGWDLEAFF
TRBJ1-1	15	TRBD1	TRBV27	-	TGTGCCAGCAGTGCCACCGGGACAGGGGGCACTGAAGCTTTCTTT	CASSATGTGGTEAFF
TRBJ2-3	14	TRBD1	TRBV3-1/TRBV3-2	-	TGTGCCAGCAGCCACCCGGACAGGGCAGATACGCAGTATTTT	CASSHPDRADTQYF
TRBJ1-2	13	-	TRBV7-6	-	TGTGCCAGCAGCCTGGGAGTTGGTTATGGCTACACCTTC	CASSLGVGYGYTF
TRBJ1-2	13	-	TRBV28	-	TGTGCCAGCAGTTTCAGTACTAACTATGGCTACACCTTC	CASSFSTNYGYTF
TRBJ2-5	12	TRBD1	TRBV2	few	TGTGCCGACGGGACAGTGGGGGAGACCCAGTACTTC	CADGTVGETQYF
TRBJ1-3	14	-	TRBV19	-	TGTGCCAGTAGACAGACAGACTCTGGAAACACCATATATTTT	CASRQTDSGNTIYF
TRBJ1-5	14	TRBD1	TRBV5-5	-	TGTGCCAGCAGCCCAACGCCAGGGGGTCAGCCCCAGCATTTT	CASSPTPGGQPQHF
TRBJ1-6	15	-	TRBV6-1	-	TGTGCCAGCAGTGAAGTGGAGAAAGGAAATTCACCCCTCCACTTT	CASSEVEKGNSPLHF
TRBJ1-5	14	TRBD1	TRBV2	-	TGTGCCAGGGGGTTGGACAGGGGAAATCAGCCCCAGCATTTT	CARGLDRGNQPQHF
TRBJ2-1	15	TRBD1	TRBV4-1	few	TGCGCCAGCAGCCAATACGAGACAGGGTCTAATGAGCAGTTCTTC	CASSQYETGSNEQFF
TRBJ2-7	14	TRBD1	TRBV6-5	-	TGTGCCAGCAGCAAGGACAGGGGGCCCTACGAGCAGTACTTC	CASSKDRGPYEQYF
TRBJ2-2	15	TRBD1	TRBV5-1	-	TGCGCCAGCAGCGCGAGACAGGGGCACACCGGGGAGCTGTTTTTT	CASSARQGHTGELFF
TRBJ1-6	13	-	TRBV2	-	TGTGCCAGCAGGGGGGAGGGTAATTCACCCCTCCACTTT	CASRGEGNSPLHF
TRBJ2-7	13	TRBD1	TRBV5-6	-	TGTGCCAGCAGGAGACAGGGGGCTAACGAGCAGTACTTC	CASRRQGANEQYF
TRBJ2-5	14	TRBD2	TRBV18	-	TGTGCCAGCTCACCACAGCGGGGAGAGGAGACCCAGTACTTC	CASSPQRGEETQYF
TRBJ2-1	13	-	TRBV18	-	TGTGCCAGCCAGGGGTCATATCACAATGAGCAGTTCTTC	CASQGSYHNEQFF
TRBJ1-3	15	-	TRBV9	-	TGTGCCAGCAGCGTCGACACAACCACTGGAAACACCATATATTTT	CASSVDTTTGNTIYF
TRBJ2-7	12	-	TRBV29-1	once	TGCAGCGTTGAAGATGAGGGCTACGAGCAGTACTTC	CSVEDEGYEQYF
TRBJ1-5	15	-	TRBV19	-	TGTGCCAGTAGTATAGGCAGGGGAACGAGCCAGCCCCAGCATTTT	CASSIGRGTSQPQHF
TRBJ2-1	15	TRBD2	TRBV5-1	-	TGCGCCAGCAGCTTGGCAGCGGGGACCTACAATGAGCAGTTCTTC	CASSLAAGTYNEQFF
TRBJ2-2	14	TRBD1	TRBV2	-	TGTGCCAGCCGGACAGGGGCGGACACCGGGGAGCTGTTTTTT	CASRTGADTGELFF
TRBJ1-3	20	-	TRBV7-6	once	TGTGCCAGCAGCCTAGAGGCGGACAGCCGAAACCTTAACTCTGGAAACACCATATATTTT	CASSLEADSRNLNSGNTIYF
TRBJ2-7	15	-	TRBV15	-	TGTGCCACCAGCAGATTGAGGGGGACCTTTAGCGCGCAGTACTTC	CATSRLRGTFSAQYF
TRBJ1-1	13	-	TRBV7-2	-	TGTGCCAGCAGCTCAGGTCAGGGTCCTGAAGCTTTCTTT	CASSSGQGPEAFF
TRBJ1-1	14	-	TRBV27	-	TGTGCCAGCAGTTTAGGAGCCTGGAGCACTGAAGCTTTCTTT	CASSLGAWSTEAFF
TRBJ1-6	14	-	TRBV6-5	few	TGTGCCAGCACCGACTGGGGGGGCAGGTCACCCCTCCACTTT	CASTDWGGRSPLHF
TRBJ2-2	15	TRBD1	TRBV5-1	-	TGCGCCAGCAGCTCCCGGGACAGGGGTACCGGGGAGCTGTTTTTT	CASSSRDRGTGELFF
TRBJ1-2	15	-	TRBV5-1	-	TGCGCCAGCAGCTTGGCAGGGGCGGAGAACTATGGCTACACCTTC	CASSLAGAENYGYTF
TRBJ2-7	12	-	TRBV27	-	TGTGCCAGCCACGGCCGGAGGGGCGAGCAGTACTTC	CASHGRRGEQYF
TRBJ1-1	12	-	TRBV5-1	-	TGCGCCAGCAGCTTGGGGGAGGGGGAAGCTTTCTTT	CASSLGEGEAFF
TRBJ2-5	14	TRBD1	TRBV5-4	-	TGTGCCAGCACCCAGGGACAGTTAAAAGAGACCCAGTACTTC	CASTQGQLKETQYF
TRBJ2-1	16	TRBD1	TRBV4-1	-	TGCGCCAGCAGCTCACCGGGACAGCGGCCCGACAATGAGCAGTTCTTC	CASSSPGQRPDNEQFF
TRBJ2-6	17	TRBD1	TRBV11-2	-	TGTGCCAGCAGCCGACTCAGGACAGGGAACGGGGCCAACGTCCTGACTTTC	CASSRLRTGNGANVLTF
TRBJ1-1	14	-	TRBV5-1	-	TGCGCCAGCAGCTTGGAACTATCTTCAGATGAAGCTTTCTTT	CASSLELSSDEAFF
TRBJ1-1	15	-	TRBV5-6	-	TGTGCCAGCAGTATCTTCAGGACCGGCGGGGCTGAAGCTTTCTTT	CASSIFRTGGAEAFF
TRBJ1-5	15	TRBD1	TRBV27	once	TGTGCCAGCAGTTCGACAGGGGCGGAAGGACAGCCCCAGCATTTT	CASSSTGAEGQPQHF
TRBJ1-5	15	-	TRBV24-1	-	TGTGCCACCAGTGATTTGGGGGGCCCTCATCAGCCCCAGCATTTT	CATSDLGGPHQPQHF
TRBJ1-2	13	-	TRBV5-1	once	TGCGCCAGCCGCCGGTCCGAGGGCTATGGCTACACCTTC	CASRRSEGYGYTF
TRBJ1-1	12	TRBD1	TRBV30	-	TGTGCCGCCACAGGGGTGAACACTGAAGCTTTCTTT	CAATGVNTEAFF
TRBJ2-1	15	TRBD2	TRBV7-2	-	TGTGCCAGCAGCTCCCGATTGGGCGGGGGCAATGAGCAGTTCTTC	CASSSRLGGGNEQFF
TRBJ1-2	17	-	TRBV2	once	TGTGCCAGCAGTGAAGCGGTCCAGGACACCTCGTGGAAAGGCTACACCTTC	CASSEAVQDTSWKGYTF
TRBJ2-7	14	-	TRBV2	-	TGTGCCAGCAGTGAAGGTTCCGGGGGCTACGAGCAGTACTTC	CASSEGSGGYEQYF